These 27 T cell receptor beta chains share one sample of origin, sequenced in a study of beta chain features in type 1 diabetes. Expressed TCRB transcripts were sequenced because the entire RNA isolate underwent reverse transcription. Assay used: immunoSEQ multiplex PCR; TCRdb lists only in-frame clones, some missing. The table shows 400,000 to 450,000 clones, with about 15% occurring only once. The sample was naive CD4+ T cells from blood. All receptors come from a man aged 30 to 45 in good health.

The chain links TRBV11-3 to TRBJ2-5, with 10 bases identical to TRBD1. V lost 4 bases to trimming and J lost 5 bases; unmatched junction nucleotides: 13. Per the germline V gene, CDR1 is SGHNT and CDR2 is YENEEA. The CDR3 is made up of 17 amino acids. CDR3 nucleotide sequence: TGTGCCAGCAGCTCTCCCGGGAGGGGACAGGGGAAGGAGACCCAGTACTTC. It codes for CASSSPGRGQGKETQYF.

This clone has more than one count but fewer than ten. V usage is TRBV12-5 and J usage is TRBJ2-5; TRBD2 matches at 15 bases. With V trimmed by 6 bases and J by 5 bases, 4 bases remained unmatched. This CDR3 comprises 15 residues. Per the germline V gene, CDR1 is LGHNT and CDR2 is FRNRAP. DNA for the CDR3: TGTGCTAGTGGCCTGGGGACTAGCGGGGGGGAGACCCAGTACTTC. Amino acid sequence: CASGLGTSGGETQYF.

The chain uses TRBV10-3 and TRBJ1-2, with TRBD1 as a possible D gene (5 bases). Germline V CDR1 and CDR2: ENHRY, SYGVKD. The CDR3 runs 15 residues. The germline V and J ends were trimmed by 2 bases and 0 bases, with 10 bases remaining between them. CDR3 residues: CAISEIGVANYGYTF. As DNA, the CDR3 is TGTGCCATCAGTGAGATAGGGGTCGCTAACTATGGCTACACCTTC.

This sequence joins TRBV5-4 and TRBJ2-1, with D tentatively TRBD1 (6 bases). The CDR3 is made up of 14 amino acids. V was cut by 0 bases and J by 5 bases, with 9 bases left in between. CDR1 is SGHNT and CDR2 is YYREEE in the germline V gene (reference sequence). CDR3 loop: CASSLGNRDNEQFF. CDR3 DNA: TGTGCCAGCAGCTTGGGCAACAGGGACAATGAGCAGTTCTTC. Together with reference TRBV5-4 and TRBJ2-1, the CDR3 gives the full variable domain: ETGVTQSPTHLIKTRGQQVTLRCSSQSGHNTVSWYQQALGQGPQFIFQYYREEENGRGNFPPRFSGLQFPNYSSELNVNALELDDSALYLCASSLGNRDNEQFFGPGTRLTVL.

This clone was recorded a few times. This chain uses TRBV5-1 with TRBJ1-1; the D is unclear. The CDR3 covers 15 residues. Germline lookup yields CDR1 SGHRS and CDR2 YFSETQ. The V end lost 4 bases, the J end lost 0 bases, and 13 bases lay between the germline ends. The chain's CDR3 is CASSPMSRLNTEAFF. The CDR3 nucleotides read TGCGCCAGCAGCCCGATGTCGAGGCTGAACACTGAAGCTTTCTTT.

The V call is TRBV15, the J call TRBJ2-1; D remains unclear. V shed 3 bases and J shed 7 bases, with 7 bases lying between them. Germline CDR1 is LNHNV and CDR2 is YYDKDF (reference sequence). The CDR3 consists of 12 residues. This chain's CDR3 is CATSRRKNEQFF. In DNA form, the CDR3 reads TGTGCCACCAGCAGGCGGAAAAATGAGCAGTTCTTC.

This chain uses TRBV27 with TRBJ2-5, with TRBD2 matching 10 bases. V lost 2 bases to trimming and J lost 2 bases; unmatched junction nucleotides: 5. The germline CDR1 and CDR2 sequences are MNHEY and SMNVEV (reference sequence). This CDR3 comprises 16 residues. The CDR3 is CASSLIAGGHQETQYF. The DNA for the CDR3 is TGTGCCAGCAGTTTAATAGCGGGGGGACATCAAGAGACCCAGTACTTC.

There are a few counts of this clone. This CDR3 fails to terminate in the conserved phenylalanine or tryptophan, so it likely reflects a read error. No DNA is shown, since the ends of the CDR3 on it are uncertain; the CDR3 is the one TCRdb lists. This rearrangement joins TRBV21-1 to TRBJ1-2; the D call TRBD1 from the table was never checked on the DNA. TRBV21-1 is marked as a pseudogene. The CDR3 is made up of 8 amino acids, end residues included. CDR3 in amino acids: CAPEAGFS.

As regards this clone: Because it lacks the conserved phenylalanine or tryptophan at the end, this CDR3 is likely a read error. This chain links TRBV6-5 with TRBJ2-7; D may be TRBD2 (6 bases). The V gene's germline CDR1 is MNHEY and CDR2 SVGAGI. There are 14 residues in the CDR3. The V end was cut by 6 bases, the J end by 4 bases, with 16 bases between. The CDR3 loop is CASSAYGGIYEQYG. Here the CDR3 DNA reads TGTGCCAGCAGCGCCTATGGGGGGATTTACGAGCAGTACGGC.

V and J are TRBV4-1 and TRBJ1-2; no clear D gene. CDR1 and CDR2 (germline): MGHRA, YSYEKL. V lost 3 bases and J lost 3, with 17 bases in between. This CDR3 has 16 residues. The CDR3 region is CASSHALGSDHYGYTF. In DNA, the CDR3 is TGCGCCAGCAGCCATGCATTGGGGAGTGATCACTATGGCTACACCTTC.

This clone was counted between two and nine times. The chain uses TRBV18 and TRBJ2-3, with a weak D call TRBD2 (5 bases). This CDR3 region has 17 residues. Looked up from germline, CDR1 is KGHSH and CDR2 is LQKENI. Trimming shortened V by 0 bases and J by 0 bases, and 13 bases separated the two germline ends. The CDR3, as DNA: TGTGCCAGCTCACCACCGACTCCAGCGGCTAGCACAGATACGCAGTATTTT. Translation gives CASSPPTPAASTDTQYF.

This sequence joins TRBV9 and TRBJ2-3; 7 bases map to TRBD1. CDR3 length: 14 amino acids. Looked up from germline, CDR1 is SGDLS and CDR2 is YYNGEE. J gave up 5 bases and V 10 bases, and 13 bases lay outside the gene matches. CDR3 region: CASAATGTGDTQYF. Here the CDR3 DNA reads TGTGCCTCTGCAGCGACAGGGACGGGAGATACGCAGTATTTT.

There are many counts of this clone. The V gene is TRBV30, the J gene TRBJ1-5; a possible D gene is TRBD1 (6 bases). Trimming took off 2 bases at V and 3 bases at J, with 8 bases between the two ends. This CDR3 has 13 amino acids. Germline-derived CDR1 and CDR2 are GTSNPN and SVGIG (reference sequence). This chain's CDR3 is CAWSKGDNQPQHF. The CDR3 coding sequence is TGTGCCTGGAGTAAGGGGGACAATCAGCCCCAGCATTTT.

This clone has a handful of counts. This sequence joins TRBV9 and TRBJ2-5; D is tentatively TRBD1 or TRBD2 (5 bases each). Trimming cost V 7 bases and J 5 bases, with 12 bases left between them. CDR1 is SGDLS, CDR2 YYNGEE, per germline. This CDR3 is 12 amino acids long. The DNA of the CDR3 is TGTGCCAGCGGGGCGGGCCCGGAGACCCAGTACTTC. This codes for CASGAGPETQYF.

This clone has only a few counts. This sequence joins TRBV7-8 and TRBJ1-1, with unresolved D. The CDR3 consists of 13 residues. The ends were cut back, 4 bases at V and 1 base at J, with 7 bases in the middle. Per germline, CDR1 SGHVS and CDR2 FQNEAQ. As DNA, the CDR3 is TGTGCCAGCAGCTCCGACCGGAACACTGAAGCTTTCTTT. Encoded protein: CASSSDRNTEAFF.

The genes are TRBV2 and TRBJ1-1; D is uncertain. Germline-derived CDR1 and CDR2 are SNHLY and FYNNEI. The CDR3 runs 12 residues. Trimming stripped 6 bases from V and 10 bases from J, with 15 bases between. CDR3 protein: CASRERSASAFF. In nucleotides, the CDR3 is TGTGCCAGCAGAGAGAGGTCGGCCTCAGCTTTCTTT.

This clone was counted between two and nine times. Additional DNA sequences in this sample encode the identical CDR3. The V call is TRBV29-1, the J call TRBJ1-2, with a weak D call TRBD1 (6 bases). Germline lookup yields CDR1 SQVTM and CDR2 ANQGSEA. The CDR3 contains 12 residues. Trimming took off 1 base at V and 4 bases at J, with 7 bases between the two ends. CDR3 in DNA: TGCAGCGTTGAAGGAGGGGGCTATGGCTACACCTTC. Its protein product is CSVEGGGYGYTF.

The chain is built from TRBV4-1 and TRBJ2-3; D is undetermined. V was trimmed by 0 bases and J by 0 bases, leaving 13 bases between them. This CDR3 is 17 amino acids long. The V gene's germline CDR1 is MGHRA and CDR2 YSYEKL. This CDR3 is CASSQDGRARSTDTQYF. The CDR3, as DNA: TGCGCCAGCAGCCAAGATGGTCGAGCGAGGAGCACAGATACGCAGTATTTT.

This clone turned up a few times. V gene TRBV7-9 combines with J gene TRBJ2-1; D is ambiguous. The CDR3 consists of 14 residues. Trimming took 5 bases from V and 7 from J, leaving 15 bases between them. CDR1 is SEHNR, CDR2 FQNEAQ, per germline (reference sequence). This CDR3 reads CASSPLNTGNEQFF. CDR3 nucleotide sequence: TGTGCCAGCAGCCCCTTGAACACGGGTAATGAGCAGTTCTTC.

V gene TRBV9 combines with J gene TRBJ2-5; 13 bases match TRBD2. The CDR3 contains 16 residues. Germline V gene lookup returns CDR1 SGDLS and CDR2 YYNGEE. Trimming removed 4 bases from V and 5 bases from J; junction bases left unmatched: 8. As DNA, the CDR3 is TGTGCCAGCAGCAGACGACTAGCGGGAGGTGGGGAGACCCAGTACTTC. Residues: CASSRRLAGGGETQYF.

V is TRBV19 and J is TRBJ2-5, with 7 bases identical to TRBD1. CDR3 length equals 14 residues. Germline V gene lookup returns CDR1 LNHDA and CDR2 SQIVND (reference sequence). V lost 5 bases and J lost 4; bases outside the gene matches: 7. CDR3 loop: CASSLQGSSETQYF. In DNA, the CDR3 is TGTGCCAGTAGTCTACAGGGGTCTTCAGAGACCCAGTACTTC.

The sample holds a few counts of this clone. This sequence joins TRBV29-1 and TRBJ1-1, with D possibly being TRBD1 (5 bases). Germline CDR1 is SQVTM and CDR2 is ANQGSEA. CDR3 size: 14 residues. V was pared by 8 bases and J by 2 bases, with 18 bases between. The CDR3 DNA reads as TGCAGCATTTCCTCGGGGGGAGCTAACACTGAAGCTTTCTTT. Translation: CSISSGGANTEAFF.

The chain uses TRBV6-1 and TRBJ2-2, with TRBD1 matching 7 bases. The V and J ends lost 6 bases and 7 bases, in that order; junction bases with no gene match: 5. CDR3 length: 13 residues. The germline V gene has CDR1 MNHNS and CDR2 SASEGT. The CDR3 DNA is TGTGCCAGCAGGATCGGGACAGTCGGGGAGCTGTTTTTT. It specifies CASRIGTVGELFF.

This chain uses TRBV4-3 with TRBJ1-2, with D possibly TRBD1 on 5 matching bases. Per germline, CDR1 LGHNA and CDR2 YSLEER. The CDR3 is 14 amino acids. Trimming pared 1 base from V and 4 bases from J, leaving 10 bases between. As DNA, the CDR3 is TGCGCCAGCAGCCAAGCGGGACCAGGCTATGGCTACACCTTC. This translates into CASSQAGPGYGYTF.

This clone has only a few counts. The CDR3 region is CASTKRESTDTQYF. The CDR3 DNA follows: TGTGCCAGCACTAAGCGGGAGAGCACAGATACGCAGTATTTT. The V call is TRBV28, the J call TRBJ2-3; TRBD2 matches at 8 bases. Germline-derived CDR1 and CDR2 are MDHEN and SYDVKM. The CDR3 is 14 amino acids. J was trimmed by 0 bases and V by 7 bases; bases with no gene match: 3.

A few counts support this clone. The V and J genes are TRBV7-2 and TRBJ2-3; D call uncertain. Germline-derived CDR1 and CDR2 are SGHTA and FQGNSA. Trimming left V 2 bases short and J 0 bases short, with 6 bases between. The CDR3 extends over 14 amino acids. For the CDR3, the DNA is TGTGCCAGCAGCTTAAGCCCTAGCACAGATACGCAGTATTTT. Its protein product is CASSLSPSTDTQYF.

This clone occurred many times. The rearrangement joins TRBV29-1 to TRBJ2-1; 11 bases match TRBD1. V shed 3 bases, J shed 10 bases, and the junction held 8 bases outside the gene matches. The CDR3 loop spans 14 amino acids. Germline V gene lookup returns CDR1 SQVTM and CDR2 ANQGSEA. As DNA, the CDR3 is TGCAGCGTTGACTGGGGGACAGGGGGATCCGAGCAGTTCTTC. This gives the protein CSVDWGTGGSEQFF.